This T cell receptor beta chain was obtained from a study of CD8 T cells in ankylosing spondylitis. The study's findings and limits: Certain motif variants had earlier been reported in reactive arthritis synovial fluid and blood. Clones that were linked to disease were CD8+ and were relatively rare in peripheral blood. As reported, disease-linked clones showed significant enrichment in matched ankylosing spondylitis synovial fluid.

This clonotype was counted a few times. Its target is not known. The CDR3 extends over 16 amino acids. The TCR beta libraries were generated through quantitative 5'-RACE incorporating molecular barcodes. TCRdb independently ran MiXCR on the 5' RACE reads; one entry per CDR3 protein. Of a few hundred thousand distinct CDR3 sequences listed, 15% to 20% are singletons. This chain links TRBV21-1 with TRBJ1-3. TRBV21-1 is tagged as a pseudogene. Source material: blood, either unsorted or a sorted T cell fraction (not recorded which). This TCR was recovered from a male donor with ankylosing spondylitis or in good health (not recorded which). CDR3 nucleotide sequence: TGTGCCAGCAGCAGAACGACCGAGAGCTCTGGAAACACCATATATTTT. Translated: CASSRTTESSGNTIYF.